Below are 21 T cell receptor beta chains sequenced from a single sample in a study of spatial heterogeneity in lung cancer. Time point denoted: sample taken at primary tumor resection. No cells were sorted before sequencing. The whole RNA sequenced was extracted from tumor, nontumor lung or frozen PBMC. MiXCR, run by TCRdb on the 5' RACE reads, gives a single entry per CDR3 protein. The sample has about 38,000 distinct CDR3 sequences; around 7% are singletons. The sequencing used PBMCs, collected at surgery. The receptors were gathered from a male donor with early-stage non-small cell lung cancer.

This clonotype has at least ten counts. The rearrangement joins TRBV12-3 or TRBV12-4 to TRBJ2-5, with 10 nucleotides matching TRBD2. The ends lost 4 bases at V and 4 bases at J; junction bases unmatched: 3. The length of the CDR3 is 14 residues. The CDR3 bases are TGTGCCAGCAGTTCCAGACTAGCGGGAGAGACCCAGTACTTC. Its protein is CASSSRLAGETQYF.

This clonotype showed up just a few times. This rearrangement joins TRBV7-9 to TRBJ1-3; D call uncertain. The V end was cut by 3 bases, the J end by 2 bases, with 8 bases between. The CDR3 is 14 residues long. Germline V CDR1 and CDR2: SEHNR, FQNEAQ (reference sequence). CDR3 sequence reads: CASSFEDAGNTIYF. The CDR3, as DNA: TGTGCCAGCAGCTTTGAGGACGCTGGAAACACCATATATTTT.

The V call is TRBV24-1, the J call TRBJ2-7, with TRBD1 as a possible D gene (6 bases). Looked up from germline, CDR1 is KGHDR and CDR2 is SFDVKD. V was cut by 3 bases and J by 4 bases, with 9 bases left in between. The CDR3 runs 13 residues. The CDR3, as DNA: TGTGCCACCAGTGATCCCACAGGGTACGAGCAGTACTTC. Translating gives CATSDPTGYEQYF.

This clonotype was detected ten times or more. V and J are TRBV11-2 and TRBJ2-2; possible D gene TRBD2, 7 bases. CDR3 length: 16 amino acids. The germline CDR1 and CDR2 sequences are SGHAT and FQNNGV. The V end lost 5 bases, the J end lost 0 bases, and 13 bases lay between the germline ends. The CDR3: CASSQGLAANTGELFF. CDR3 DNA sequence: TGTGCCAGCAGCCAGGGGCTAGCGGCGAACACCGGGGAGCTGTTTTTT.

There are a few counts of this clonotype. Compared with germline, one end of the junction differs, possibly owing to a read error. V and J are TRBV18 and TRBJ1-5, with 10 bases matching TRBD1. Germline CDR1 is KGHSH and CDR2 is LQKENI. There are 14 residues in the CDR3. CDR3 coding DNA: TGTGTCAGCTCACCGGGACAGGGGAATCAGCCCCAGCATTTT. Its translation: CVSSPGQGNQPQHF.

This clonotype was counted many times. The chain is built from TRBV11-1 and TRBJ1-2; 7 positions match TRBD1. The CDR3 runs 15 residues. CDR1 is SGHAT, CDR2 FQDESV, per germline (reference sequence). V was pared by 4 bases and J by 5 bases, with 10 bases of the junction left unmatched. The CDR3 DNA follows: TGTGCCAGCAGCTCTACGGACAGGATTAATTATGGCTACACCTTC. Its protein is CASSSTDRINYGYTF.

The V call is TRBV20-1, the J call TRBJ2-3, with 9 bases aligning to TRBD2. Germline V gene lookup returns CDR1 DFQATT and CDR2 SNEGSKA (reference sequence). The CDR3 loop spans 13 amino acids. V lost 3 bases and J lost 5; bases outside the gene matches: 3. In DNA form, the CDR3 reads TGCAGTGCTAGGGGCGGGAGGGGAGATACGCAGTATTTT. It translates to CSARGGRGDTQYF.

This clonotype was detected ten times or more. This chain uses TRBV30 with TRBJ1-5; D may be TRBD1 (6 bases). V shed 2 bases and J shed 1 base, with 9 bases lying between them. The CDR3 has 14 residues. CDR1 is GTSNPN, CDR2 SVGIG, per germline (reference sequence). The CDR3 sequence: CAWSSGASNQPQHF. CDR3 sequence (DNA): TGTGCCTGGAGTTCAGGGGCCAGCAATCAGCCCCAGCATTTT.

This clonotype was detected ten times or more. CDR3 loop: CASSWGTGELFF. In DNA form, the CDR3 reads TGTGCCAGCAGTTGGGGCACCGGGGAGCTGTTTTTT. The chain employs TRBV28 and TRBJ2-2, with D unclear. The CDR3 loop spans 12 amino acids. Germline V gene data show CDR1 as MDHEN and CDR2 as SYDVKM. Trimming removed 4 bases at V and 4 bases at J, with 4 bases between.

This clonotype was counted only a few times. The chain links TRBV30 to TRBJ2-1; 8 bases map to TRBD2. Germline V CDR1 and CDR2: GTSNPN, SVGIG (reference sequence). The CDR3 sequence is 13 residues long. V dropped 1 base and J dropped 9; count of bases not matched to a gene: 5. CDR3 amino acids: CAWSARTSFEQFF. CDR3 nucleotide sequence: TGTGCCTGGAGTGCGAGGACTAGCTTTGAGCAGTTCTTC. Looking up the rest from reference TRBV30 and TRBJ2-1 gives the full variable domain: SQTIHQWPATLVQPVGSPLSLECTVEGTSNPNLYWYRQAAGRGLQLLFYSVGIGQISSEVPQNLSASRPQDRQFILSSKKLLLSDSGFYLCAWSARTSFEQFFGPGTRLTVL.

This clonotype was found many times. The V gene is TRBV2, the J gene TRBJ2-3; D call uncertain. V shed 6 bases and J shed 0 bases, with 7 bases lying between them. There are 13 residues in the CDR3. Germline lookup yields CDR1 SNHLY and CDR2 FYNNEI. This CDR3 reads CASRSISTDTQYF. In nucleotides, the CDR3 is TGTGCCAGCAGGAGTATTAGCACAGATACGCAGTATTTT.

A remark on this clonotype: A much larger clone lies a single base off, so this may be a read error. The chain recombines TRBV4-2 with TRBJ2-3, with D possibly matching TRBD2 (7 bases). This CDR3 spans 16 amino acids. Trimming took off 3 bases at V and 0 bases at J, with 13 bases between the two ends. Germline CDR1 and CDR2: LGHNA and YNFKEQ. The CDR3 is CASSQAAGASTDTQYF. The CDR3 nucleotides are TGTGCCAGCAGCCAGGCGGCGGGGGCTAGCACAGATACGCAGTATTTT.

The CDR3 loop is CASRRRATYSNQPQHF. The DNA of the CDR3 is TGTGCCAGCAGACGACGGGCGACCTATAGCAATCAGCCCCAGCATTTT. The chain combines TRBV6-5 with TRBJ1-5, with D unresolved. CDR1 is MNHEY, CDR2 SVGAGI, per germline. V was pared by 6 bases and J by 0 bases, with 15 bases between. This CDR3 is 16 amino acids long.

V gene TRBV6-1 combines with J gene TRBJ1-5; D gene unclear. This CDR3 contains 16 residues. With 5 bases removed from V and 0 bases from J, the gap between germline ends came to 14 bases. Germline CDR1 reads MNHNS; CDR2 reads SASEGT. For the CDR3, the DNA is TGTGCCAGCAGTCTCCACCTTGGAGGTAGCAATCAGCCCCAGCATTTT. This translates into CASSLHLGGSNQPQHF.

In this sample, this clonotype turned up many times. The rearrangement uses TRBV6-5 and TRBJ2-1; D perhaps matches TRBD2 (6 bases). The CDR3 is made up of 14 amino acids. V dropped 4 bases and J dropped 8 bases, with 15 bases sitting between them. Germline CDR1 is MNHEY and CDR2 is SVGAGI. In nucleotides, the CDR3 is TGTGCCAGCAGTTCCTCGGGAGTATACGATGAGCAGTTCTTC. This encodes CASSSSGVYDEQFF.

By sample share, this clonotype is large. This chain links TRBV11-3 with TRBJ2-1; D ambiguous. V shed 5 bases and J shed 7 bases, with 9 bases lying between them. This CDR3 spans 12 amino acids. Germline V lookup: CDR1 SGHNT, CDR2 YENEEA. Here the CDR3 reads CASSPWENEQFF. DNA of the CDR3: TGTGCCAGCAGCCCCTGGGAAAATGAGCAGTTCTTC.

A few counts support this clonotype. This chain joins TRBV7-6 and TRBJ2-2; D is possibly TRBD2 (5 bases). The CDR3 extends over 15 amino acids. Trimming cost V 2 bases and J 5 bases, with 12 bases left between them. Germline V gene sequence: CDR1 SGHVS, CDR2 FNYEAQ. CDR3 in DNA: TGTGCCAGCAGCTTACAACTAGGGCCAACCGGGGAGCTGTTTTTT. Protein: CASSLQLGPTGELFF.

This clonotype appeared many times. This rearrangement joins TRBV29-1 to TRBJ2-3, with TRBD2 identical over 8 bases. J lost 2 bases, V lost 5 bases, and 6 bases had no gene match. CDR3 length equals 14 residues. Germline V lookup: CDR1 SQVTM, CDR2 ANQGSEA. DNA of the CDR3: TGCAGCGTTCGGGTCGGGAGGGACACAGATACGCAGTATTTT. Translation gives CSVRVGRDTDTQYF.

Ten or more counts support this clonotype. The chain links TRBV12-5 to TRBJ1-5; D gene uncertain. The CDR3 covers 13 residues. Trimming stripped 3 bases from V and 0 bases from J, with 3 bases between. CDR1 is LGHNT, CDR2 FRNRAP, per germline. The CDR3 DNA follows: TGTGCTAGTGGTTTCGGTAGCAATCAGCCCCAGCATTTT. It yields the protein CASGFGSNQPQHF.

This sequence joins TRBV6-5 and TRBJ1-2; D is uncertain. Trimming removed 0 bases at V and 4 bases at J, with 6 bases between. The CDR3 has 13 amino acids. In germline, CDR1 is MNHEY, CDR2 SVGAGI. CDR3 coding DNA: TGTGCCAGCAGTTACTCGGCACTCTATGGCTACACCTTC. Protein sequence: CASSYSALYGYTF.

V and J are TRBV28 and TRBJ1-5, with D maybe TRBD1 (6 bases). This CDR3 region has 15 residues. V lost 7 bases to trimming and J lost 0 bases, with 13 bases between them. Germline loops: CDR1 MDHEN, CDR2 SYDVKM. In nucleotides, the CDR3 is TGTGCCAGCACCGCGGACAGTAATAGCAATCAGCCCCAGCATTTT. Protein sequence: CASTADSNSNQPQHF. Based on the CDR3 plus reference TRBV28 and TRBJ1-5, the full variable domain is DVKVTQSSRYLVKRTGEKVFLECVQDMDHENMFWYRQDPGLGLRLIYFSYDVKMKEKGDIPEGYSVSREKKERFSLILESASTNQTSMYLCASTADSNSNQPQHFGDGTRLSIL.